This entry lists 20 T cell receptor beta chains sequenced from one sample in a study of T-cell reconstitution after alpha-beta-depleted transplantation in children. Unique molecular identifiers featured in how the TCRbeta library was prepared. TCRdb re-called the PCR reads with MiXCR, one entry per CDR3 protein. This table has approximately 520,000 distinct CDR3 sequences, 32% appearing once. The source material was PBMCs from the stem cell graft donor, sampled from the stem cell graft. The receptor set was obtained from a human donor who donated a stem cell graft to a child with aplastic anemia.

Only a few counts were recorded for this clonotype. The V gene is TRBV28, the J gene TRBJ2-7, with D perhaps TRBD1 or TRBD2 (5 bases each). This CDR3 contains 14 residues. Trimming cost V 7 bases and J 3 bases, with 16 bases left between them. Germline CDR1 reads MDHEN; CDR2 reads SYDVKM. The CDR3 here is CASKVAGGGYEQYV. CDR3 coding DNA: TGTGCCAGCAAGGTGGCCGGTGGGGGCTACGAGCAGTACGTC.

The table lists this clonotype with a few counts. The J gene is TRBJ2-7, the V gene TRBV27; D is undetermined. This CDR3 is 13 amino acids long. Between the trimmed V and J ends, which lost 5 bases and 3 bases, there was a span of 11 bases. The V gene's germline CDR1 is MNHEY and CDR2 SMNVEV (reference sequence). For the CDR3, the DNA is TGTGCCAGCAGTCCCACGACTCGCTACGAGCAGTACTTC. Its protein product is CASSPTTRYEQYF.

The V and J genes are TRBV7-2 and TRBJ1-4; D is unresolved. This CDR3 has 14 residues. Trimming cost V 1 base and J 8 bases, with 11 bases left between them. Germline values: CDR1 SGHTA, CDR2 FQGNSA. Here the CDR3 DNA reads TGTGCCAGCAGCTTAGGCATCTTTGAGGAAAAACTGTTTTTT. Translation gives CASSLGIFEEKLFF.

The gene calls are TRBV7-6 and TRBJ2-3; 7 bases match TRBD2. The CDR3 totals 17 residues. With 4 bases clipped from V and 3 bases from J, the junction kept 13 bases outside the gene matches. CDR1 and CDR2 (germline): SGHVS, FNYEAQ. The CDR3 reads CASSSIGPGLLTDTQYF. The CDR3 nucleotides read TGTGCCAGCAGCTCCATCGGGCCGGGACTACTTACAGATACGCAGTATTTT.

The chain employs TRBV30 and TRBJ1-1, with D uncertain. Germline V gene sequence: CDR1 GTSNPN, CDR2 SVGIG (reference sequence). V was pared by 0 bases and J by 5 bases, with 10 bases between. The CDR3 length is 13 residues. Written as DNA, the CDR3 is TGTGCCTGGAGTGTACGAGAAGGGACTGAAGCTTTCTTT. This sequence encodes CAWSVREGTEAFF.

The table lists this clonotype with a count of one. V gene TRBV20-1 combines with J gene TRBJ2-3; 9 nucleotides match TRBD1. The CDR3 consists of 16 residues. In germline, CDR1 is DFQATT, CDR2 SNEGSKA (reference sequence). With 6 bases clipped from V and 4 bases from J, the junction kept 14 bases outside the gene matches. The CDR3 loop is CSALPGTGNLPDTQYF. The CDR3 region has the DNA TGCAGTGCCCTACCCGGGACAGGGAATCTCCCAGATACGCAGTATTTT.

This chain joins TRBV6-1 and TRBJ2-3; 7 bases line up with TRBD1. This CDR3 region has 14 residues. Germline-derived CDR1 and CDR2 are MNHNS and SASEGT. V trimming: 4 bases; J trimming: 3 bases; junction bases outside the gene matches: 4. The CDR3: CASSVIQGTDTQYF. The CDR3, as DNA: TGTGCCAGCAGTGTAATACAGGGGACAGATACGCAGTATTTT.

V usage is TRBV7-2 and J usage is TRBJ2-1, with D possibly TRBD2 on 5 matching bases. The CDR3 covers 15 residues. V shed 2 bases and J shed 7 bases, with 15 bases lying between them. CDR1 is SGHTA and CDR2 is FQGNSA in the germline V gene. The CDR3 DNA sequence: TGTGCCAGCAGCTTATGGGAGAGGGTGGAGAATGAGCAGTTCTTC. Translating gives CASSLWERVENEQFF.

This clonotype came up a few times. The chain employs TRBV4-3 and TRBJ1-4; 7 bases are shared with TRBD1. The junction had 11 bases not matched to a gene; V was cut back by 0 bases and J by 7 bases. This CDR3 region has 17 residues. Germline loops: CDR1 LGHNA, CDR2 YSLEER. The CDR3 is CASSQDPYRTGSEKLFF. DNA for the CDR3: TGCGCCAGCAGCCAAGATCCTTATAGGACAGGCAGTGAAAAACTGTTTTTT.

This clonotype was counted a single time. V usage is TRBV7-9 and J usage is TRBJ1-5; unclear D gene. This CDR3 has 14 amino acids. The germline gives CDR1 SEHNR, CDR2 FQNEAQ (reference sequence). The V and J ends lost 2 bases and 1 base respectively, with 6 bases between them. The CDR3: CASSLSTSNQPQHF. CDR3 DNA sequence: TGTGCCAGCAGCTTATCTACCAGCAATCAGCCCCAGCATTTT.

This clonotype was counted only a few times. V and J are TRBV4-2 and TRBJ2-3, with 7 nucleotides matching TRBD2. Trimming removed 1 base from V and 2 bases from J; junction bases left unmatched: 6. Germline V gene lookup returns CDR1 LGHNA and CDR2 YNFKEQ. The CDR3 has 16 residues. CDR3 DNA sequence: TGTGCCAGCAGCCAAGCTCTAGCGGAGATCACAGATACGCAGTATTTT. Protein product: CASSQALAEITDTQYF.

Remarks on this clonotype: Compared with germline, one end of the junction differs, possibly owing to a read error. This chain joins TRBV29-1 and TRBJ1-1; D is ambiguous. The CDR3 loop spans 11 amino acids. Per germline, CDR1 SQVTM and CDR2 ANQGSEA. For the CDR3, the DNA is TGTGTAGCCACCCCTAACACTGAAGCTTTCTTT. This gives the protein CVATPNTEAFF. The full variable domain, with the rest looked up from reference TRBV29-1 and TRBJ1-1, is SAVISQKPSRDICQRGTSLTIQCQVDSQVTMMFWYRQQPGQSLTLIATANQGSEATYESGFVIDKFPISRPNLTFSTLTVSNMSPEDSSIYLCVATPNTEAFFGQGTRLTVV.

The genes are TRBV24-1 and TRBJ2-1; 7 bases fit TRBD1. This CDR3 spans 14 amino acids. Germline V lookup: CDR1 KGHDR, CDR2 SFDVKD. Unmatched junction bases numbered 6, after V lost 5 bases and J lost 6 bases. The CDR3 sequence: CATSGGQLGNEQFF. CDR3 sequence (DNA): TGTGCCACCAGTGGGGGACAGCTAGGCAATGAGCAGTTCTTC.

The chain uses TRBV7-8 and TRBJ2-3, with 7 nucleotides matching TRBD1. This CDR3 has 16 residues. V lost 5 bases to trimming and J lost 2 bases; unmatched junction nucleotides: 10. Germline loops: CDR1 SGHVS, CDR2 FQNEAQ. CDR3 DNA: TGTGCCAGCAGCGTAATGGGGACAGTCCCCACAGATACGCAGTATTTT. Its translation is CASSVMGTVPTDTQYF.

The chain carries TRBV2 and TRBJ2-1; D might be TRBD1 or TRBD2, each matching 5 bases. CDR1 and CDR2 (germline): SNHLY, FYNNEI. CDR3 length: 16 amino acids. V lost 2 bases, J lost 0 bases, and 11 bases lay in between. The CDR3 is CASSERGFRSYNEQFF. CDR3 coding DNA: TGTGCCAGCAGTGAACGGGGCTTCCGCTCCTACAATGAGCAGTTCTTC.

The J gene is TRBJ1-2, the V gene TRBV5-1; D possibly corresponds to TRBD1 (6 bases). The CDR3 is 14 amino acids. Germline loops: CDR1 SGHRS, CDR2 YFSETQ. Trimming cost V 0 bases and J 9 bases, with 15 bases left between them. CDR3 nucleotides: TGCGCCAGCAGCTTGGATCGACAGGACGGTAGCTACACCTTC. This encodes CASSLDRQDGSYTF.

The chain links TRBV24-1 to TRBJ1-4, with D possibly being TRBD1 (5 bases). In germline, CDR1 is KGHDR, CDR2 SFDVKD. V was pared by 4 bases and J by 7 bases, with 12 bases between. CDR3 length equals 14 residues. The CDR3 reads CATSDPSDTEKLFF. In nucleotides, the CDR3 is TGTGCCACCAGTGACCCTTCGGACACTGAAAAACTGTTTTTT.

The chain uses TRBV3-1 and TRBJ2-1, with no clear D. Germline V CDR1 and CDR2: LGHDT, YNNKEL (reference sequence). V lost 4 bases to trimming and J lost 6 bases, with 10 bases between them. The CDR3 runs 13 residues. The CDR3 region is CASSPRHPNEQFF. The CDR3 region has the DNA TGTGCCAGCAGCCCTCGACATCCCAATGAGCAGTTCTTC.

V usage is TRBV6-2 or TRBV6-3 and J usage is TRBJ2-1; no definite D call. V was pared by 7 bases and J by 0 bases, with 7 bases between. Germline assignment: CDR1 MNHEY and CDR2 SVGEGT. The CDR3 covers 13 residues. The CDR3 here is CASKESSYNEQFF. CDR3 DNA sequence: TGTGCCAGCAAGGAGAGCTCCTACAATGAGCAGTTCTTC.

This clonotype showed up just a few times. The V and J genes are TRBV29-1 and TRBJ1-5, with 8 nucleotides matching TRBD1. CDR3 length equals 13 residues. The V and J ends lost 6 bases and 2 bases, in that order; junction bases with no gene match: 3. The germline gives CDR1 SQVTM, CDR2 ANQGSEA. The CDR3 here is CSVGQGGNQPQHF. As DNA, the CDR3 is TGCAGCGTCGGACAGGGAGGCAATCAGCCCCAGCATTTT. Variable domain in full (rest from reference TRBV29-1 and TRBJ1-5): SAVISQKPSRDICQRGTSLTIQCQVDSQVTMMFWYRQQPGQSLTLIATANQGSEATYESGFVIDKFPISRPNLTFSTLTVSNMSPEDSSIYLCSVGQGGNQPQHFGDGTRLSIL.